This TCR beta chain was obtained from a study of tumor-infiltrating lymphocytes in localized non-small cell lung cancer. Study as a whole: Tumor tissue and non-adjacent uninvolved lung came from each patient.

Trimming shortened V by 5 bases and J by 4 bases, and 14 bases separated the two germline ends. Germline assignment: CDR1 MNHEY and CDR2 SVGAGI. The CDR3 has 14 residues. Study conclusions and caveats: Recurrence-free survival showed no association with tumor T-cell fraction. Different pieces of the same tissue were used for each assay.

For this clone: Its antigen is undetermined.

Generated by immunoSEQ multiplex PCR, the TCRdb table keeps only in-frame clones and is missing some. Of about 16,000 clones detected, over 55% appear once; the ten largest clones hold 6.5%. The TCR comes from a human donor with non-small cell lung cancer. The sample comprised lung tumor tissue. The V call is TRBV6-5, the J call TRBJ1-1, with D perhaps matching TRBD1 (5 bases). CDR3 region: CASSGGLGSTEAFF. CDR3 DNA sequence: TGTGCCAGCAGTGGGGGACTCGGCAGCACTGAAGCTTTCTTT.